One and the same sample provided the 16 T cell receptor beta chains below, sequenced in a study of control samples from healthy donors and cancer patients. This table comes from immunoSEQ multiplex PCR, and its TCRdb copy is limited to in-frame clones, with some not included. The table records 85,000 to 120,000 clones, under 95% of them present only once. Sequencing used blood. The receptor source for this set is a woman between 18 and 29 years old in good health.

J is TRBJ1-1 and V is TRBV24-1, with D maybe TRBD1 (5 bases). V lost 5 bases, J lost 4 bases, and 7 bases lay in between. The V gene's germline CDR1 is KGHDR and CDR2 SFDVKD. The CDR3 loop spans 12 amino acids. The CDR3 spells CATSVGGTEAFF. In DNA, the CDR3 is TGTGCCACCAGTGTCGGGGGCACTGAAGCTTTCTTT.

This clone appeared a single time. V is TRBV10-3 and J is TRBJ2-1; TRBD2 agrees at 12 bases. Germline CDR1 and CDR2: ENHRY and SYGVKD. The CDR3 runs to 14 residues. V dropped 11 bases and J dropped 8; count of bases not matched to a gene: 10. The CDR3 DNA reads TGTGCCTCTCTAGCGGGGGGGCGCGACTATGAGCAGTTCTTC. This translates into CASLAGGRDYEQFF.

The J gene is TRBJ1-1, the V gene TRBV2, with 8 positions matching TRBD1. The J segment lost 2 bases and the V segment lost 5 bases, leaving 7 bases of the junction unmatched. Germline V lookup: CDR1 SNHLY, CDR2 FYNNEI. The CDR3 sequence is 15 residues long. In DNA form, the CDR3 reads TGTGCCAGCAGTCCAGGGGGCAGCAAAAACACTGAAGCTTTCTTT. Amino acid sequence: CASSPGGSKNTEAFF.

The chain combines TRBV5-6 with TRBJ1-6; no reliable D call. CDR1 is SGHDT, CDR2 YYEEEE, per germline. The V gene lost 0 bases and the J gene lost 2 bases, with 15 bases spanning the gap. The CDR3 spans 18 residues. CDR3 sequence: CASSLGVSPMTYNSPLHF. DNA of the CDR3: TGTGCCAGCAGCTTGGGTGTCAGCCCGATGACCTATAATTCACCCCTCCACTTT.

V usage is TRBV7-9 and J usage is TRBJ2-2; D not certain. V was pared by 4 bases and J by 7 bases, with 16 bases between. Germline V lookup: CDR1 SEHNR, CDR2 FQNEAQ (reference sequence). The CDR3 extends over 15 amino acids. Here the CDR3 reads CASSWMNDRNGELFF. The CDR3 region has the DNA TGTGCCAGCAGCTGGATGAATGACCGTAACGGGGAGCTGTTTTTT.

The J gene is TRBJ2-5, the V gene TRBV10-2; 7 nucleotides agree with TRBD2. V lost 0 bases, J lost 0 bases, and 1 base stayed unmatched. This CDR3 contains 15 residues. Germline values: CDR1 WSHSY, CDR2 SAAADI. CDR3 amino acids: CASSESGGYQETQYF. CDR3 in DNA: TGCGCCAGCAGTGAGTCGGGGGGGTACCAAGAGACCCAGTACTTC.

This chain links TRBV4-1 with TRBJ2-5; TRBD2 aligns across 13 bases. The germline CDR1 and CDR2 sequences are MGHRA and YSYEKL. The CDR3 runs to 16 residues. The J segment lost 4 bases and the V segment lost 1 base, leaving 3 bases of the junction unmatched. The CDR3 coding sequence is TGCGCCAGCAGCCAAGCCCGGACTAGCGGGGGAGAGACCCAGTACTTC. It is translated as CASSQARTSGGETQYF.

CDR3 residues: CAISDIPGQGRDEQYF. CDR3 nucleotides: TGTGCCATCAGTGATATTCCGGGACAGGGGAGAGACGAGCAGTACTTC. The chain employs TRBV10-3 and TRBJ2-7; the match to TRBD1 covers 10 bases. The V and J ends lost 3 bases and 5 bases, in that order; junction bases with no gene match: 10. The CDR3 consists of 16 residues. Germline CDR1 and CDR2: ENHRY and SYGVKD.

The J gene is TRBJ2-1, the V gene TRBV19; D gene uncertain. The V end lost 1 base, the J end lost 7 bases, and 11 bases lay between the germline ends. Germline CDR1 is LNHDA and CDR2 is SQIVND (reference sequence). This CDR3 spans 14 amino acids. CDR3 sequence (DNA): TGTGCCAGTAGTATAGTAAGCAGGCGGAATGAGCAGTTCTTC. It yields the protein CASSIVSRRNEQFF.

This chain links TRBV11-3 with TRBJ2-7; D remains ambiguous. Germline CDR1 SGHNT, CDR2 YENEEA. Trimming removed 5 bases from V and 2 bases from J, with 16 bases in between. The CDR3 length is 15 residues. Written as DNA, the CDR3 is TGTGCCAGCAGCGCGCACGACGGGTCCACCTACGAGCAGTACTTC. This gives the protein CASSAHDGSTYEQYF.

CDR3 amino acids: CASSLTSGGLYEQYF. DNA of the CDR3: TGCGCCAGCAGCCTGACTAGCGGGGGGCTCTACGAGCAGTACTTC. The chain recombines TRBV5-1 with TRBJ2-7; 13 nucleotides align to TRBD2. J was trimmed by 3 bases and V by 4 bases; bases with no gene match: 4. Germline CDR1 is SGHRS and CDR2 is YFSETQ. The CDR3 has 15 residues.

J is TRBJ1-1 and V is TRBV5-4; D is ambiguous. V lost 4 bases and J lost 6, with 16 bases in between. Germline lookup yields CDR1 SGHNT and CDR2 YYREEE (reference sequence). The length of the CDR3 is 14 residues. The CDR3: CASSPRAFRAEAFF. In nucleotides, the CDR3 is TGTGCCAGCAGCCCTCGGGCCTTTCGGGCTGAAGCTTTCTTT.

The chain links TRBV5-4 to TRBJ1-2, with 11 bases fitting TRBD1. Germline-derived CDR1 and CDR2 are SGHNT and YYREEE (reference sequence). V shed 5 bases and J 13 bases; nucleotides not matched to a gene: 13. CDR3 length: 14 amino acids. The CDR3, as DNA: TGTGCCAGCAGTCGTATAGACGGGGGGACAGGGGGCACCTTC. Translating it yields CASSRIDGGTGGTF.

The CDR3: CASSLLSGLGNSPLHF. CDR3 DNA sequence: TGTGCCAGCAGTTTATTATCCGGGTTGGGGAATTCACCCCTCCACTTT. The J gene is TRBJ1-6, the V gene TRBV28; D unresolved. The CDR3 covers 16 residues. The V end lost 1 base, the J end lost 7 bases, and 14 bases lay between the germline ends. The V gene's germline CDR1 is MDHEN and CDR2 SYDVKM.

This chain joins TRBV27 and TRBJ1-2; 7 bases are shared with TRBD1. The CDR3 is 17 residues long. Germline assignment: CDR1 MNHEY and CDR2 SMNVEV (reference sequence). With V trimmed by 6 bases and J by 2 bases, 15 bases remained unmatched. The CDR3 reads CASSPQGLFQRNYGYTF. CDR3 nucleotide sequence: TGTGCCAGCAGCCCACAGGGGCTATTCCAACGCAACTATGGCTACACCTTC.

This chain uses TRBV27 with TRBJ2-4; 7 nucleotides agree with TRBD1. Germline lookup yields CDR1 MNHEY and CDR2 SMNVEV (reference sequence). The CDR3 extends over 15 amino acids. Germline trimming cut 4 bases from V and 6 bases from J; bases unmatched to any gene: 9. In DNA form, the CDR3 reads TGTGCCAGCAGTTGGGACAGCCCTGGAAGAAACATTCAGTACTTC. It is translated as CASSWDSPGRNIQYF.